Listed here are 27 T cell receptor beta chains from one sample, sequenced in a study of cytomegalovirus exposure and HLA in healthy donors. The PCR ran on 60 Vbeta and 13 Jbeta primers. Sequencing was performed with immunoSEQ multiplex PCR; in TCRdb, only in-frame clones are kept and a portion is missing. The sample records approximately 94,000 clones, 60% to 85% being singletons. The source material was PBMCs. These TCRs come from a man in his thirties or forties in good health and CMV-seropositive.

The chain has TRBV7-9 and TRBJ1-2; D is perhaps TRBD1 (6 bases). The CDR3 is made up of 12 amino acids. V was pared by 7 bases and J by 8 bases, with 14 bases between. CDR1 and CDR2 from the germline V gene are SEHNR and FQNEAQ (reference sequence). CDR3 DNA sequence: TGTGCCAGCAACACAGGGACGCGGGGCTACACCTTC. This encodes CASNTGTRGYTF.

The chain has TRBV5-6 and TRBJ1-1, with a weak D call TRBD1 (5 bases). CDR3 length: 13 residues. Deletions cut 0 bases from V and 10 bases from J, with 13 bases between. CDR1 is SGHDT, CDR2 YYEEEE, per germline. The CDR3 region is CASSLGAGGLAFF. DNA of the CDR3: TGTGCCAGCAGCTTGGGTGCCGGGGGTTTAGCTTTCTTT.

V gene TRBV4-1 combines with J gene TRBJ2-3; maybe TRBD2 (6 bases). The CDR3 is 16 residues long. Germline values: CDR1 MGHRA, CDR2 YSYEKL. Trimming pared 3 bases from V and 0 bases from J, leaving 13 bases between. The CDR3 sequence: CASSHRTTVSTDTQYF. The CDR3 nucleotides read TGCGCCAGCAGCCATCGGACTACCGTAAGCACAGATACGCAGTATTTT.

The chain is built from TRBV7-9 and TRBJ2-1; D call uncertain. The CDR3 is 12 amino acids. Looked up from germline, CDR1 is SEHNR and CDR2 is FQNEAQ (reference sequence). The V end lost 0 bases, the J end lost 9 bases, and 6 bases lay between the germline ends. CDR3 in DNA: TGTGCCAGCAGCTTAGCCCCGGGTGAGCAGTTCTTC. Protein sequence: CASSLAPGEQFF.

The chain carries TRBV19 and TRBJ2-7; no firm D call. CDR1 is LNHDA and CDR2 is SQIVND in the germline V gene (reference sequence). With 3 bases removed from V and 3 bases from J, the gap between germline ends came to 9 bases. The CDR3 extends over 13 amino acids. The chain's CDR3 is CASSMKYGYEQYF. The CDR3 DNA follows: TGTGCCAGTAGTATGAAGTACGGCTACGAGCAGTACTTC.

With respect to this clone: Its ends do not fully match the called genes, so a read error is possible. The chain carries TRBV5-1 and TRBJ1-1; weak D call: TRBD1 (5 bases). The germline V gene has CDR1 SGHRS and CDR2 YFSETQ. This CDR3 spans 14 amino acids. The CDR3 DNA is TGCGCCAGCAGCTTGGAAGCGCGGGGCATTGTGGCGGGGTTT. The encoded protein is CASSLEARGIVAGF.

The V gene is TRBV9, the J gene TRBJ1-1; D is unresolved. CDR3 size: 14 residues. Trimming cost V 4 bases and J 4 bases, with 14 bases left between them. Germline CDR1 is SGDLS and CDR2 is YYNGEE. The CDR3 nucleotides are TGTGCCAGCAGCCCCTCAGCTGGGCTCACTGAAGCTTTCTTT. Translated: CASSPSAGLTEAFF.

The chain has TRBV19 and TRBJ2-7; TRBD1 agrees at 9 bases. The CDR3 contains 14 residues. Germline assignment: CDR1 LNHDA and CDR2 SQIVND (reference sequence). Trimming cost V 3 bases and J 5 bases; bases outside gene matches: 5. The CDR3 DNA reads TGTGCCAGTAGTATTTACAGGGGGCAGAACGAGCAGTACTTC. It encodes CASSIYRGQNEQYF.

The CDR3 bases are TGTGCCAGCAGTCGAATAGCGGGAGGGCCTGGCACAGATACGCAGTATTTT. It encodes CASSRIAGGPGTDTQYF. This chain connects TRBV9 to TRBJ2-3; TRBD2 matches 11 bases. The V gene end was trimmed by 5 bases and the J gene end by 1 base; junction bases not matched to a gene: 9. The length of the CDR3 is 17 residues. The germline V gene has CDR1 SGDLS and CDR2 YYNGEE.

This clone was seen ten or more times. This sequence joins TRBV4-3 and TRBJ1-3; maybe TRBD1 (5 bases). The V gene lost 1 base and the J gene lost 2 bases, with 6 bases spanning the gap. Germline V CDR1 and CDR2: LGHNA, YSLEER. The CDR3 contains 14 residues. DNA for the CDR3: TGCGCCAGCAGCCAAGGGGGCGCTGGAAACACCATATATTTT. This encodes CASSQGGAGNTIYF.

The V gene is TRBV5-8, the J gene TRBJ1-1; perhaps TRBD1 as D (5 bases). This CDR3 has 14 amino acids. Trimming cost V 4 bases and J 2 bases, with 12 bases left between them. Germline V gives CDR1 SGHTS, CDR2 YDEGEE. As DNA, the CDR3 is TGTGCCAGCAGCCTGTCGGGGGTTAACACTGAAGCTTTCTTT. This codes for CASSLSGVNTEAFF.

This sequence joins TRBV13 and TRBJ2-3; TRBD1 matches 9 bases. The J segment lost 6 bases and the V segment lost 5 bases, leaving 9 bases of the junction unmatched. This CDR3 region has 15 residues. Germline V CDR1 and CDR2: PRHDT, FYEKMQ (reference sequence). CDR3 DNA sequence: TGTGCCAGCAGCCTCCGGACAGGGGCAGGGGATACGCAGTATTTT. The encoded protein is CASSLRTGAGDTQYF.

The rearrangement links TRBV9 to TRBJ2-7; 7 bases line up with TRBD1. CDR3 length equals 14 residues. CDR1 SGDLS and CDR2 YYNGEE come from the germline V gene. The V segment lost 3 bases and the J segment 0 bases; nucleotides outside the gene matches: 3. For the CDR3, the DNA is TGTGCCAGCAGCGCTCGGGACAGCTCCTACGAGCAGTACTTC. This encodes CASSARDSSYEQYF.

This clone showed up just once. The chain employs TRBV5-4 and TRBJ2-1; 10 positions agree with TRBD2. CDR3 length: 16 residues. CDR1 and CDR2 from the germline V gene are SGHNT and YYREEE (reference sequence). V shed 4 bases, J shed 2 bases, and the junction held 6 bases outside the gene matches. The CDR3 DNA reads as TGTGCCAGCAGCGCAACGAGCGGGGGGGCCTACAATGAGCAGTTCTTC. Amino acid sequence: CASSATSGGAYNEQFF. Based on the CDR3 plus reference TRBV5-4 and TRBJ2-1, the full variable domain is ETGVTQSPTHLIKTRGQQVTLRCSSQSGHNTVSWYQQALGQGPQFIFQYYREEENGRGNFPPRFSGLQFPNYSSELNVNALELDDSALYLCASSATSGGAYNEQFFGPGTRLTVL.

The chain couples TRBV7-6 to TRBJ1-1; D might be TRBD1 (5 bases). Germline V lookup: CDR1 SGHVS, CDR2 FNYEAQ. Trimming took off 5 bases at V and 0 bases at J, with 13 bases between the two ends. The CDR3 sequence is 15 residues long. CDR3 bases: TGTGCCAGCAGCCTACTGGGGGGGATGAACACTGAAGCTTTCTTT. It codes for CASSLLGGMNTEAFF.

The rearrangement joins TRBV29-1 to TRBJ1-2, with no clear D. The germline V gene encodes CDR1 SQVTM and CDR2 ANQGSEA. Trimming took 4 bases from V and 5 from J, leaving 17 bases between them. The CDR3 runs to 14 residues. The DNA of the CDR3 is TGCAGCGTTGCCCTCCCGGGAATAGGGTATGGCTACACCTTC. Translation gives CSVALPGIGYGYTF.

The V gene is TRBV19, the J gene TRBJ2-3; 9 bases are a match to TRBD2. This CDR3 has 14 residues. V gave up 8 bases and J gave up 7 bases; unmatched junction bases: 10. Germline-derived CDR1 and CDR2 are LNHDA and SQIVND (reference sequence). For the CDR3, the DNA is TGTGCCAGTGGGAGTAGCGGGAGTGAGAATACGCAGTATTTT. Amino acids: CASGSSGSENTQYF.

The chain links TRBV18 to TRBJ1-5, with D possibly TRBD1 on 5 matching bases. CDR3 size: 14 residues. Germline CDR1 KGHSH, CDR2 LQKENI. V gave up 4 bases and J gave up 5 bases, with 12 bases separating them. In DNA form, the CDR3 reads TGTGCCAGCTCACGCCAGGGATTCGATCAGCCCCAGCATTTT. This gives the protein CASSRQGFDQPQHF.

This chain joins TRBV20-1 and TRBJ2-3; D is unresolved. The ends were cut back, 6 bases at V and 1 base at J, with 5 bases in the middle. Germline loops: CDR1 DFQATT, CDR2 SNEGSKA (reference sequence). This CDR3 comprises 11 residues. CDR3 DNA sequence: TGCAGTGCACTGGGCACAGATACGCAGTATTTT. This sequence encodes CSALGTDTQYF.

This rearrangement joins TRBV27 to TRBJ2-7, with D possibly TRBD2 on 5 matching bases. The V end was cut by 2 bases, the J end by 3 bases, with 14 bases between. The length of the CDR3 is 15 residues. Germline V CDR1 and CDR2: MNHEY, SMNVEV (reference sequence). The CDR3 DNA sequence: TGTGCCAGCAGTTTAAGGTCACAGACTATCTACGAGCAGTACTTC. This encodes CASSLRSQTIYEQYF.

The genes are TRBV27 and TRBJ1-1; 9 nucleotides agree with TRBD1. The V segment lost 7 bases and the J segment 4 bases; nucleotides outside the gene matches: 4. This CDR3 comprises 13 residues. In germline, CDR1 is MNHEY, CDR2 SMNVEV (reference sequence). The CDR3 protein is CASNRGRGTEAFF. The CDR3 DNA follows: TGTGCCAGCAACAGGGGGCGAGGCACTGAAGCTTTCTTT.

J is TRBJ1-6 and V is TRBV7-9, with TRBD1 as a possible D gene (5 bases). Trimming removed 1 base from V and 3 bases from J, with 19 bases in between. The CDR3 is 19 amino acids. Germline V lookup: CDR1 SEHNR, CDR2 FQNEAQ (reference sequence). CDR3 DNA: TGTGCCAGCAGCTTAGAGGGGTCAGGGAGGTCCCGCTATAATTCACCCCTCCACTTT. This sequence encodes CASSLEGSGRSRYNSPLHF.

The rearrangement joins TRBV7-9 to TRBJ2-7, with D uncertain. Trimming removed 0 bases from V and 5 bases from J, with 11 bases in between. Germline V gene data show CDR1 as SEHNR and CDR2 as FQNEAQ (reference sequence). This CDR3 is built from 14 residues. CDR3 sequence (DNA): TGTGCCAGCAGCTTAGCGAACACCGCCGACGAGCAGTACTTC. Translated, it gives CASSLANTADEQYF.

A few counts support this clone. CDR3 nucleotides: TGTGCCAGCAGCTTGGAGACAGGGGGCTTACTCTCCTACGAGCAGTACTTC. Residues: CASSLETGGLLSYEQYF. The chain recombines TRBV5-6 with TRBJ2-7, with TRBD1 identical over 10 bases. The CDR3 loop spans 17 amino acids. Germline-derived CDR1 and CDR2 are SGHDT and YYEEEE. J was trimmed by 0 bases and V by 0 bases; bases with no gene match: 6.

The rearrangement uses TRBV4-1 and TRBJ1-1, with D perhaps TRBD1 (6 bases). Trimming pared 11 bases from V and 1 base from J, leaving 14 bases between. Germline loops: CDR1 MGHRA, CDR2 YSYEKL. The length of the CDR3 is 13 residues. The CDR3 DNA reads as TGCGCCTCCCAAGACAGGCAGAACACTGAAGCTTTCTTT. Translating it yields CASQDRQNTEAFF.

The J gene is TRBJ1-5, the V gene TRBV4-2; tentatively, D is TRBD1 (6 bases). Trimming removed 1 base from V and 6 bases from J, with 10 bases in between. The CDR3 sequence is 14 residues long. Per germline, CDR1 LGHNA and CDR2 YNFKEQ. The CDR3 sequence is CASSQAPQGQPQHF. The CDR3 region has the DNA TGTGCCAGCAGCCAAGCCCCACAGGGTCAGCCCCAGCATTTT.

The CDR3 loop is CASSLNHGTNEKLFF. The CDR3 DNA sequence: TGCGCCAGCAGCTTGAATCACGGAACTAATGAAAAACTGTTTTTT. The rearrangement uses TRBV5-1 and TRBJ1-4; D is unclear. Germline V lookup: CDR1 SGHRS, CDR2 YFSETQ. The CDR3 spans 15 residues. V lost 1 base and J 1 base, leaving 8 bases between the germline ends.